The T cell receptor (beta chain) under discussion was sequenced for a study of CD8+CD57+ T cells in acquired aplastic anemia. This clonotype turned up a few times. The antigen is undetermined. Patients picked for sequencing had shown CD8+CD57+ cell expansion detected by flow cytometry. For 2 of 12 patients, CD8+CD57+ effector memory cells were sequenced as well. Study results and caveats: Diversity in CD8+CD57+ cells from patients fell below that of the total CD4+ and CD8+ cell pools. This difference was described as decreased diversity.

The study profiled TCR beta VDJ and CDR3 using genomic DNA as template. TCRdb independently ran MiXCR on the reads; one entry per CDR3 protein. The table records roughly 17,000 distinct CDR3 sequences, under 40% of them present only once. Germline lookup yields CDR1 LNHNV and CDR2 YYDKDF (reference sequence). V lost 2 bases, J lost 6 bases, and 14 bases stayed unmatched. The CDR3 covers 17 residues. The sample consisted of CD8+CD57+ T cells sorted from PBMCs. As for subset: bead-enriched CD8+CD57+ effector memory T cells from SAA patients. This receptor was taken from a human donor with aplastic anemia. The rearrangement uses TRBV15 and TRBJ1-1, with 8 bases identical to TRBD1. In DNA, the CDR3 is TGTGCCACCAGCAGACCATTTCCGGGACAGGTGGTACCTGAAGCTTTCTTT. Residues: CATSRPFPGQVVPEAFF.